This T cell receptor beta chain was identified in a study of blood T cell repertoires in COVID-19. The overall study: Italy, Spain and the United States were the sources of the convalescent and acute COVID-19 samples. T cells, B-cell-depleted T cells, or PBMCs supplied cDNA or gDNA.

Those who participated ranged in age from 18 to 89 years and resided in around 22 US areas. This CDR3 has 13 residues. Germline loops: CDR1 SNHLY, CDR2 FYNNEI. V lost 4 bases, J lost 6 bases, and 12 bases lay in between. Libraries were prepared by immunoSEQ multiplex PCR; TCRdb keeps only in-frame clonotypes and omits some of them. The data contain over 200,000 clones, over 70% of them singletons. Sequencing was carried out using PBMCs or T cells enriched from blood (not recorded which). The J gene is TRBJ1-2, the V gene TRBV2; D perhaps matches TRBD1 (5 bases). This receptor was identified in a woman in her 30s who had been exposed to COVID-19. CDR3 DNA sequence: TGTGCCAGCAGTGGTGCAGGGATCCATGGCTACACCTTC. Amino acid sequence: CASSGAGIHGYTF.